One and the same sample provided the 11 T cell receptor beta chains below, sequenced in a study of Ad26.COV2.S vaccination and SARS-CoV-2 variants. Treatment meaning: some 20 received Ad26.COV2.S at low or high dose, single or two shots; 5 received placebo; per-sample allocation not given. Each sample was drawn 63 days after the first injection (of vaccine or placebo). Profiled with immunoSEQ multiplex PCR; TCRdb holds only in-frame clones, not every one. This repertoire shows around 420,000 clones, more than 75% found once; its top ten account for around 3.6%. Here the sequenced sample was peripheral blood, taken in a trial of Ad26.COV2.S vaccine versus placebo. All receptors come from a person between 18 and 65 years old who received the Ad26.COV2.S COVID-19 vaccine or a placebo.

The CDR3 nucleotides read TGTGCCAGCAGTTACCGCCGGGGCACATTCACCGGGGAGCTGTTTTTT. Its translation: CASSYRRGTFTGELFF. This sequence joins TRBV6-6 and TRBJ2-2, with D possibly being TRBD1 or TRBD2 (5 bases each). CDR1 MNHNY and CDR2 SVGAGI come from the germline V gene (reference sequence). V lost 2 bases, J lost 4 bases, and 14 bases lay in between. The CDR3 sequence is 16 residues long.

The chain combines TRBV28 with TRBJ1-3, with D possibly TRBD1 on 6 matching bases. V shed 6 bases and J shed 2 bases, with 11 bases lying between them. CDR3 length: 14 amino acids. Germline assignment: CDR1 MDHEN and CDR2 SYDVKM. This chain's CDR3 is CASREQGAGNTIYF. The CDR3 region has the DNA TGTGCCAGCAGGGAACAGGGAGCTGGAAACACCATATATTTT.

The chain uses TRBV9 and TRBJ2-7; TRBD2 might be the D (6 bases). V dropped 3 bases and J dropped 5 bases, with 12 bases sitting between them. Germline V lookup: CDR1 SGDLS, CDR2 YYNGEE. This CDR3 contains 13 residues. The CDR3 loop is CASSGWGEDEQYF. DNA of the CDR3: TGTGCCAGCAGCGGTTGGGGGGAGGACGAGCAGTACTTC. Variable domain in full (rest from reference TRBV9 and TRBJ2-7): DSGVTQTPKHLITATGQRVTLRCSPRSGDLSVYWYQQSLDQGLQFLIQYYNGEERAKGNILERFSAQQFPDLHSELNLSSLELGDSALYFCASSGWGEDEQYFGPGTRLTVT.

The chain employs TRBV7-8 and TRBJ2-3; TRBD2 agrees at 12 bases. Germline CDR1 and CDR2: SGHVS and FQNEAQ. The CDR3 is 18 residues long. V shed 5 bases, J shed 9 bases, and the junction held 18 bases outside the gene matches. The CDR3 nucleotides read TGTGCCAGCAGCACCCCGACTAGCGGGGGCGCTCCTCGGGACACGCAGTATTTT. Encoded protein: CASSTPTSGGAPRDTQYF. Full variable domain (remainder filled in from reference TRBV7-8 and TRBJ2-3): GAGVSQSPRYKVAKRGQDVALRCDPISGHVSLFWYQQALGQGPEFLTYFQNEAQLDKSGLPSDRFFAERPEGSVSTLKIQRTQQEDSAVYLCASSTPTSGGAPRDTQYFGPGTRLTVL.

This chain connects TRBV28 to TRBJ2-7; 10 bases are shared with TRBD1. The V segment lost 6 bases and the J segment 4 bases; nucleotides outside the gene matches: 12. The CDR3 sequence is 16 residues long. Germline CDR1 MDHEN, CDR2 SYDVKM. CDR3 nucleotide sequence: TGTGCCAGCAGACCCAGGACAGGGGGTCGGGGATACGAGCAGTACTTC. Its protein product is CASRPRTGGRGYEQYF.

This chain joins TRBV19 and TRBJ1-4; tentatively, D is TRBD1 (5 bases). The germline V and J ends were trimmed by 7 bases and 8 bases, with 26 bases remaining between them. Germline V CDR1 and CDR2: LNHDA, SQIVND (reference sequence). The CDR3 spans 17 residues. The CDR3 DNA reads as TGTGCCAGTAACACCGGGGGAAAGGGTTGGCGCGACGAAAAACTGTTTTTT. Translation gives CASNTGGKGWRDEKLFF.

In regard to this clone: Other DNA sequences in the sample encode the same CDR3. The CDR3 here is CASSFKYEQYF. The CDR3 DNA is TGTGCCAGCAGTTTTAAGTACGAGCAGTACTTC. The chain carries TRBV28 and TRBJ2-7, with D uncertain. The germline V and J ends were trimmed by 3 bases and 4 bases, with 4 bases remaining between them. The CDR3 is 11 residues long. Germline assignment: CDR1 MDHEN and CDR2 SYDVKM.

The chain links TRBV6-6 to TRBJ2-7; TRBD2 matches at 12 bases. With V trimmed by 6 bases and J by 4 bases, 4 bases remained unmatched. CDR1 and CDR2 from the germline V gene are MNHNY and SVGAGI (reference sequence). This CDR3 has 14 amino acids. As DNA, the CDR3 is TGTGCCAGCAGAAGGACTAGCGGGGAATACGAGCAGTACTTC. It specifies CASRRTSGEYEQYF.

The V and J genes are TRBV2 and TRBJ2-3; D unclear. Germline V gene data show CDR1 as SNHLY and CDR2 as FYNNEI. Trimming cost V 1 base and J 4 bases, with 3 bases left between them. This CDR3 has 12 amino acids. Here the CDR3 DNA reads TGTGCCAGCAGTGAAGGTGCAGATACGCAGTATTTT. This sequence encodes CASSEGADTQYF.

The chain combines TRBV28 with TRBJ2-2; 13 bases line up with TRBD2. The CDR3 loop spans 17 amino acids. Trimming took 4 bases from V and 6 from J; bases not matched to a gene: 8. Germline-derived CDR1 and CDR2 are MDHEN and SYDVKM. CDR3 protein: CASSSRLAGGPAGELFF. Written as DNA, the CDR3 is TGTGCCAGCAGTTCACGACTAGCGGGGGGCCCCGCCGGGGAGCTGTTTTTT.

V is TRBV5-1 and J is TRBJ1-2, with no clear D. Trimming cost V 1 base and J 4 bases, with 17 bases left between them. The CDR3 has 16 residues. CDR1 and CDR2 from the germline V gene are SGHRS and YFSETQ. CDR3 loop: CASSLTGPSVRYGYTF. The CDR3 bases are TGCGCCAGCAGCTTGACCGGGCCATCAGTCCGCTATGGCTACACCTTC.